One sample yielded the 21 T cell receptor beta chains listed below, sequenced in a study of blood T cell repertoires in COVID-19. TCRdb's table, derived via immunoSEQ multiplex PCR, lists solely in-frame clones and lacks some. The sample records 95,000 to 150,000 clones, roughly three quarters being singletons. The sample consisted of peripheral blood. These receptors were obtained from a human donor in a cohort sampled during active COVID-19.

The CDR3 sequence is CASSQSLARETQYF. The DNA for the CDR3 is TGCGCCAGCAGCCAATCACTAGCAAGAGAGACCCAGTACTTC. V and J are TRBV4-1 and TRBJ2-5; possibly TRBD2 for D (6 bases). The CDR3 runs to 14 residues. Looked up from germline, CDR1 is MGHRA and CDR2 is YSYEKL. The V end was cut by 2 bases, the J end by 4 bases, with 11 bases between.

In this sample, this clone is medium-sized (0.01 to 0.1%). The genes are TRBV6-1 and TRBJ2-2; no reliable D call. CDR1 MNHNS and CDR2 SASEGT come from the germline V gene. This CDR3 is built from 12 residues. The ends were cut back, 3 bases at V and 6 bases at J, with 5 bases in the middle. The CDR3 DNA reads as TGTGCCAGCAGTGACAGTGCCGGGGAGCTGTTTTTT. It specifies CASSDSAGELFF.

This clone was observed a single time. The gene calls are TRBV9 and TRBJ1-6; D not certain. The CDR3 runs 15 residues. In germline, CDR1 is SGDLS, CDR2 YYNGEE. Trimming pared 0 bases from V and 5 bases from J, leaving 9 bases between. CDR3 DNA: TGTGCCAGCAGCGTAGACACAGCTGATAATTCACCCCTCCACTTT. It translates to CASSVDTADNSPLHF. The complete variable domain, with remaining parts taken from reference TRBV9 and TRBJ1-6, reads DSGVTQTPKHLITATGQRVTLRCSPRSGDLSVYWYQQSLDQGLQFLIQYYNGEERAKGNILERFSAQQFPDLHSELNLSSLELGDSALYFCASSVDTADNSPLHFGNGTRLTVT.

The chain uses TRBV6-1 and TRBJ1-5; weak D call: TRBD1 (5 bases). The germline V gene has CDR1 MNHNS and CDR2 SASEGT. CDR3 size: 15 residues. V lost 3 bases and J 6 bases, leaving 15 bases between the germline ends. The CDR3 region is CASSDLGGGGQPQHF. CDR3 in DNA: TGTGCCAGCAGTGATCTTGGGGGGGGAGGTCAGCCCCAGCATTTT.

The chain joins TRBV9 to TRBJ1-5, with D perhaps matching TRBD1 (6 bases). This CDR3 is 14 amino acids long. V lost 3 bases and J lost 1, with 8 bases in between. Germline V lookup: CDR1 SGDLS, CDR2 YYNGEE. DNA for the CDR3: TGTGCCAGCAGCGGAGGGGGAAGCAATCAGCCCCAGCATTTT. Residues: CASSGGGSNQPQHF.

This clone was counted between two and nine times. The CDR3 DNA is TGTGCCAGCAGTGAAGCGCTAGGAAGTAACTATGGCTACACCTTC. Translating gives CASSEALGSNYGYTF. The chain employs TRBV2 and TRBJ1-2; D gene unclear. The CDR3 has 15 amino acids. Trimming pared 0 bases from V and 1 base from J, leaving 9 bases between. Germline CDR1 SNHLY, CDR2 FYNNEI.

The chain combines TRBV11-3 with TRBJ1-1, with a weak D call TRBD1 (5 bases). The germline gives CDR1 SGHNT, CDR2 YENEEA. Trimming stripped 5 bases from V and 2 bases from J, with 9 bases between. The CDR3 sequence is 13 residues long. The CDR3 loop reads CASSKQVNTEAFF. As DNA, the CDR3 is TGTGCCAGCAGCAAACAGGTAAACACTGAAGCTTTCTTT.

The gene calls are TRBV5-1 and TRBJ2-7; 7 bases line up with TRBD1. The CDR3 totals 15 residues. J lost 0 bases, V lost 4 bases, and 7 bases had no gene match. The germline CDR1 and CDR2 sequences are SGHRS and YFSETQ. CDR3 loop: CASSPGTEFSYEQYF. DNA of the CDR3: TGCGCCAGCAGCCCCGGGACAGAGTTCTCCTACGAGCAGTACTTC. The whole variable domain, remainder taken from reference TRBV5-1 and TRBJ2-7, is KAGVTQTPRYLIKTRGQQVTLSCSPISGHRSVSWYQQTPGQGLQFLFEYFSETQRNKGNFPGRFSGRQFSNSRSEMNVSTLELGDSALYLCASSPGTEFSYEQYFGPGTRLTVT.

This clone was counted a few times. The CDR3 region has the DNA TGTGCCAGCAGACCTGGACAGGACAACCTCTATGGCTACACCTTC. This sequence encodes CASRPGQDNLYGYTF. The V gene is TRBV27, the J gene TRBJ1-2, with 7 nucleotides matching TRBD1. The V gene end was trimmed by 6 bases and the J gene end by 4 bases; junction bases not matched to a gene: 11. The CDR3 covers 15 residues. Germline V lookup: CDR1 MNHEY, CDR2 SMNVEV (reference sequence).

CDR3 loop: CASSYISGSSPYEQYF. CDR3 coding DNA: TGTGCCAGCAGCTATATTAGCGGGAGCTCCCCCTACGAGCAGTACTTC. This chain uses TRBV27 with TRBJ2-7; TRBD2 agrees at 9 bases. The CDR3 is 16 amino acids. Per germline, CDR1 MNHEY and CDR2 SMNVEV (reference sequence). J gave up 2 bases and V 6 bases, and 11 bases lay outside the gene matches.

The rearrangement uses TRBV5-4 and TRBJ2-4; TRBD1 matches at 7 bases. CDR3 length equals 16 residues. The V gene end was trimmed by 0 bases and the J gene end by 0 bases; junction bases not matched to a gene: 3. Germline CDR1 SGHNT, CDR2 YYREEE (reference sequence). In DNA, the CDR3 is TGTGCCAGCAGCTTGGGACAGGGATTAGCCAAAAACATTCAGTACTTC. Amino acids: CASSLGQGLAKNIQYF.

V and J are TRBV19 and TRBJ1-1; D unclear. Germline V gene data show CDR1 as LNHDA and CDR2 as SQIVND (reference sequence). The CDR3 length is 12 residues. V was clipped by 6 bases and J by 2 bases, with 7 bases between them. The CDR3 DNA follows: TGTGCCAGTAGATTACAAAACACTGAAGCTTTCTTT. Translation: CASRLQNTEAFF. Based on the CDR3 plus reference TRBV19 and TRBJ1-1, the full variable domain is DGGITQSPKYLFRKEGQNVTLSCEQNLNHDAMYWYRQDPGQGLRLIYYSQIVNDFQKGDIAEGYSVSREKKESFPLTVTSAQKNPTAFYLCASRLQNTEAFFGQGTRLTVV.

The V gene is TRBV6-5, the J gene TRBJ2-7, with D possibly matching TRBD1 (5 bases). V lost 8 bases, J lost 6 bases, and 23 bases lay in between. Germline lookup yields CDR1 MNHEY and CDR2 SVGAGI. This CDR3 contains 15 residues. Written as DNA, the CDR3 is TGTGCCAGCGCCCAAAGGTGGCAGGGTCCCATCGAGCAGTACTTC. Amino acids: CASAQRWQGPIEQYF.

The V call is TRBV28, the J call TRBJ2-7, with TRBD2 as a possible D gene (5 bases). This CDR3 comprises 15 residues. The germline CDR1 and CDR2 sequences are MDHEN and SYDVKM. Trimming left V 5 bases short and J 3 bases short, with 17 bases between. This CDR3 is CASSPGLAIDYEQYF. Written as DNA, the CDR3 is TGTGCCAGCAGTCCCGGGCTAGCTATAGACTACGAGCAGTACTTC. Using reference TRBV28 and TRBJ2-7 for the parts outside the CDR3, the full variable domain is DVKVTQSSRYLVKRTGEKVFLECVQDMDHENMFWYRQDPGLGLRLIYFSYDVKMKEKGDIPEGYSVSREKKERFSLILESASTNQTSMYLCASSPGLAIDYEQYFGPGTRLTVT.

This chain joins TRBV9 and TRBJ2-2, with D possibly matching TRBD2 (6 bases). The CDR3 covers 16 residues. Trimming pared 4 bases from V and 3 bases from J, leaving 16 bases between. From germline, CDR1 is SGDLS and CDR2 YYNGEE. CDR3 coding DNA: TGTGCCAGCAGCCCCCCTTCTGCGGGATACACCGGGGAGCTGTTTTTT. It encodes CASSPPSAGYTGELFF.

The V gene is TRBV2, the J gene TRBJ1-1; D call uncertain. The CDR3 is made up of 13 amino acids. Germline V gene data show CDR1 as SNHLY and CDR2 as FYNNEI. Trimming cost V 7 bases and J 3 bases, with 12 bases left between them. In nucleotides, the CDR3 is TGTGCCAGCACCGGGGAACTGCACACTGAAGCTTTCTTT. This translates into CASTGELHTEAFF.

V is TRBV11-2 and J is TRBJ2-3; D is unresolved. The germline V gene encodes CDR1 SGHAT and CDR2 FQNNGV. The CDR3 covers 13 residues. V lost 11 bases, J lost 7 bases, and 19 bases lay in between. The chain's CDR3 is CASQRAALNTQYF. Here the CDR3 DNA reads TGTGCCTCCCAAAGAGCAGCGTTAAATACGCAGTATTTT.

The chain uses TRBV6-5 and TRBJ2-7, with 13 bases that match TRBD2. The V and J ends lost 5 bases and 4 bases, in that order; junction bases with no gene match: 5. This CDR3 region has 15 residues. Looked up from germline, CDR1 is MNHEY and CDR2 is SVGAGI. In DNA form, the CDR3 reads TGTGCCAGCAGTCGAACTAGCGGGGGGGAATACGAGCAGTACTTC. This sequence encodes CASSRTSGGEYEQYF.

J is TRBJ2-7 and V is TRBV7-6, with 11 bases that match TRBD1. The CDR3 runs 14 residues. Germline CDR1 reads SGHVS; CDR2 reads FNYEAQ. The trim removed 5 bases at V and 4 bases at J, leaving 4 bases unmatched. In DNA, the CDR3 is TGTGCCAGCAGCGTCCGGGACAGGGGGTACGAGCAGTACTTC. Its protein product is CASSVRDRGYEQYF.

The chain employs TRBV10-3 and TRBJ2-6, with D possibly TRBD1 on 5 matching bases. Trimming took off 2 bases at V and 0 bases at J, with 14 bases between the two ends. Germline V CDR1 and CDR2: ENHRY, SYGVKD. This CDR3 region has 18 residues. DNA for the CDR3: TGTGCCATCAGTGAGCTCCCTGGGCAGGGCTCTGGGGCCAACGTCCTGACTTTC. Amino acids: CAISELPGQGSGANVLTF.

The J gene is TRBJ2-5, the V gene TRBV2; unclear D gene. Germline V CDR1 and CDR2: SNHLY, FYNNEI. V lost 5 bases, J lost 6 bases, and 10 bases lay in between. CDR3 length equals 12 residues. CDR3 in DNA: TGTGCCAGCAGTATAGATCGCCAGACCCAGTACTTC. Protein sequence: CASSIDRQTQYF.